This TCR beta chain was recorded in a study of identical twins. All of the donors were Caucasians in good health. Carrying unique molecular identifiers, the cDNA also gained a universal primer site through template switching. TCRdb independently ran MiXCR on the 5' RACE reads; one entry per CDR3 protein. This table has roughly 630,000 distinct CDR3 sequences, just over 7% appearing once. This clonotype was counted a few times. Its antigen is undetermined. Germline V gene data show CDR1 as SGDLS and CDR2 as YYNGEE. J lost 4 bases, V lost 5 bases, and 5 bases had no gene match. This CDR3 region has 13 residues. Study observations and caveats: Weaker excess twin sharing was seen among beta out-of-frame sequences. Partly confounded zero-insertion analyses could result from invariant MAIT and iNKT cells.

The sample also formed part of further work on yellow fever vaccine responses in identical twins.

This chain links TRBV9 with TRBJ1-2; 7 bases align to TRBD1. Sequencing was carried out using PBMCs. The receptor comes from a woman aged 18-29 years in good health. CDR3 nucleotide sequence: TGTGCCAGCAGTCCAGGGGGGACCTATGGCTACACCTTC. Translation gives CASSPGGTYGYTF.